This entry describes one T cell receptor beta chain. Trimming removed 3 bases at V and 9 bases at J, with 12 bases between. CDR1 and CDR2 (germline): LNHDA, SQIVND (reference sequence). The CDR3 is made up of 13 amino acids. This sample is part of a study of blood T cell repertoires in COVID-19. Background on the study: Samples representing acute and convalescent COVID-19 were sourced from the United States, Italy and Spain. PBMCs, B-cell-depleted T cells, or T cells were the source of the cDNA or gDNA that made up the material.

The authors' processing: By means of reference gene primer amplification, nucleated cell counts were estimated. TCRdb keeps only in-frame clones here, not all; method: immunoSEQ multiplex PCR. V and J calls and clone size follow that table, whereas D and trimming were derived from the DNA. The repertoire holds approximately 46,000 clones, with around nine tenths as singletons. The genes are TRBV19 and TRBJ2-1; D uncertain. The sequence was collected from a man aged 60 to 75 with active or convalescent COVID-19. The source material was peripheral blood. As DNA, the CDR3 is TGTGCCAGTAGTATTGGGCTTGCCGGTGAGCAGTTCTTC. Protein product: CASSIGLAGEQFF.